This T cell receptor (beta chain) was recovered during a study of blood T cell repertoires in COVID-19. Study overall: Collection of acute and convalescent COVID-19 samples took place in the United States, Italy and Spain. From T cells, B-cell-depleted T cells, or PBMCs came the material, which was cDNA or gDNA.

The table lists this clone with a few counts. Under the authors' procedure: Estimation of nucleated cell counts relied on the amplification of reference gene primers. The repertoire was sequenced with immunoSEQ multiplex PCR; TCRdb's copy has only in-frame clones and lacks some. The DNA gave D and trimming, while V, J and clone size come from that table. The data hold approximately 62,000 clones, with over 75% observed a single time. The sequence was collected from a man aged 80 or over with acute or convalescent COVID-19. Material: peripheral blood.

In DNA, the CDR3 is TGTGCCAGCAGTGAAGGCGTCTATGGCTACACCTTC. Translated: CASSEGVYGYTF. V usage is TRBV6-1 and J usage is TRBJ1-2; D gene uncertain. V was cut by 1 base and J by 4 bases, with 4 bases left in between. There are 12 residues in the CDR3. The V gene's germline CDR1 is MNHNS and CDR2 SASEGT.